This TCR beta chain was sequenced for a study of blood T cell repertoires in COVID-19. Study as a whole: Samples representing acute and convalescent COVID-19 were sourced from the United States, Italy and Spain. From T cells, B-cell-depleted T cells, or PBMCs came the material, which was cDNA or gDNA.

This CDR3 is 15 amino acids long. Trimming stripped 7 bases from V and 0 bases from J, with 18 bases between. Germline V gives CDR1 SQVTM, CDR2 ANQGSEA. Per the original methods: Researchers report that nucleated cell counts were estimated from reference gene primer amplification. The assay was immunoSEQ multiplex PCR, and TCRdb's table has in-frame clones only and misses some. The V and J calls and clone size were taken over from that table, and D and trimming were inferred from the DNA. The repertoire holds 190,000 or so clones, with around 82% as singletons. The sequenced sample was peripheral blood. The sequence was collected from a woman older than 75 with acute or convalescent COVID-19. This chain links TRBV29-1 with TRBJ2-5, with D perhaps TRBD1 (6 bases). The CDR3 nucleotides are TGCAGCGCCAGGACCGGGACAAACCACCAAGAGACCCAGTACTTC. Protein sequence: CSARTGTNHQETQYF.